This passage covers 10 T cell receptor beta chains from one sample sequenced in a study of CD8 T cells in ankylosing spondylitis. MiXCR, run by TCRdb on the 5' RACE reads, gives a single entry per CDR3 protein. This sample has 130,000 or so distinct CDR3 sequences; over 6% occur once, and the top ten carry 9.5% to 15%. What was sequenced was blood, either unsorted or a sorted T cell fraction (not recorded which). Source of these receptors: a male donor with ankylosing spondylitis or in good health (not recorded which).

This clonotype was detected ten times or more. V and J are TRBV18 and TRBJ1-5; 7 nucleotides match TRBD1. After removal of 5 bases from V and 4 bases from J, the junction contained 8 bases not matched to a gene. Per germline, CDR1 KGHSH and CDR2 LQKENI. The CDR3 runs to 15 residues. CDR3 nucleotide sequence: TGTGCCAGCTCAGCAGGACAGGCCGAGAATCAGCCCCAGCATTTT. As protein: CASSAGQAENQPQHF.

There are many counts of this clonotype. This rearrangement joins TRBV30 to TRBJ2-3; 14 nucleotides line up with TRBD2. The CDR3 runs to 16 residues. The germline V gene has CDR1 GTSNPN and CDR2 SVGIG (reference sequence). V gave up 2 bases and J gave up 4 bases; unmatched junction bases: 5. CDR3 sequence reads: CAWSLGLAGGADTQYF. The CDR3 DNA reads TGTGCCTGGAGTTTAGGACTAGCGGGGGGAGCAGATACGCAGTATTTT.

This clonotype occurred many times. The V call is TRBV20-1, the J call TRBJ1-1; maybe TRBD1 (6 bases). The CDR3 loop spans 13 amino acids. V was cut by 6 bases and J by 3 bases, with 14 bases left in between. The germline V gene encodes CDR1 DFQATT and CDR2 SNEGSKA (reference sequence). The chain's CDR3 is CSARRGADTEAFF. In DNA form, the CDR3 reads TGCAGTGCCCGGAGGGGGGCTGACACTGAAGCTTTCTTT.

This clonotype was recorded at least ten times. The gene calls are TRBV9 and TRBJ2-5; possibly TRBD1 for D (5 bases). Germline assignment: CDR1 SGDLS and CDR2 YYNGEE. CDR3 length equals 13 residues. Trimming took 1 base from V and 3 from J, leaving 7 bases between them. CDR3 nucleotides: TGTGCCAGCAGCGTATTACAGGAAGAGACCCAGTACTTC. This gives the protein CASSVLQEETQYF.

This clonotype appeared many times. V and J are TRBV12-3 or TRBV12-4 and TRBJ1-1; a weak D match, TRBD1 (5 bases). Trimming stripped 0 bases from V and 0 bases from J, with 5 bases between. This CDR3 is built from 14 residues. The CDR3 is CASSLARVNTEAFF. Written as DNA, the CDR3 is TGTGCCAGCAGTTTAGCCAGGGTGAACACTGAAGCTTTCTTT.

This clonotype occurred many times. The CDR3 DNA sequence: TGCGCCAGCAGCACTCGCGGAGGACAGGGGGCGTCCGGGGAGCTGTTTTTT. It is translated as CASSTRGGQGASGELFF. The rearrangement links TRBV5-1 to TRBJ2-2, with 11 nucleotides matching TRBD1. Germline loops: CDR1 SGHRS, CDR2 YFSETQ. The CDR3 loop spans 17 amino acids. With 4 bases clipped from V and 6 bases from J, the junction kept 11 bases outside the gene matches. Full variable domain (rest looked up from reference TRBV5-1 and TRBJ2-2): KAGVTQTPRYLIKTRGQQVTLSCSPISGHRSVSWYQQTPGQGLQFLFEYFSETQRNKGNFPGRFSGRQFSNSRSEMNVSTLELGDSALYLCASSTRGGQGASGELFFGEGSRLTVL.

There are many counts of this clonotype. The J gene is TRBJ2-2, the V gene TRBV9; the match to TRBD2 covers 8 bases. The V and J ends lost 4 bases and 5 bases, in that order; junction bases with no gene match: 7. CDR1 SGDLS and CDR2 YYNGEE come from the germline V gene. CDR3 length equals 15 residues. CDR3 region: CASSLHPGGTGELFF. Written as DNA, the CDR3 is TGTGCCAGCAGCCTCCACCCGGGGGGGACCGGGGAGCTGTTTTTT.

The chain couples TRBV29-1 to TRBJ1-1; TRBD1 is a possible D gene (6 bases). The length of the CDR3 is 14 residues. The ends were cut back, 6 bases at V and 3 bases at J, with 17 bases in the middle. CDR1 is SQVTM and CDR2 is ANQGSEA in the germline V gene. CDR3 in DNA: TGCAGCGTACTCGGAAACAGGGTTGACACTGAAGCTTTCTTT. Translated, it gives CSVLGNRVDTEAFF. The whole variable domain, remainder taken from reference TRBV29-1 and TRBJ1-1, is SAVISQKPSRDICQRGTSLTIQCQVDSQVTMMFWYRQQPGQSLTLIATANQGSEATYESGFVIDKFPISRPNLTFSTLTVSNMSPEDSSIYLCSVLGNRVDTEAFFGQGTRLTVV.

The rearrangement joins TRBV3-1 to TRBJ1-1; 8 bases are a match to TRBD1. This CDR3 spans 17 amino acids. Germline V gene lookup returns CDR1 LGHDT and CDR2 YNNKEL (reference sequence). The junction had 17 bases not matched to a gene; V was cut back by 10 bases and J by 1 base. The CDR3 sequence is CATTQWVKGQANTEAFF. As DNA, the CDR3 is TGTGCCACCACCCAATGGGTAAAGGGACAGGCGAACACTGAAGCTTTCTTT.

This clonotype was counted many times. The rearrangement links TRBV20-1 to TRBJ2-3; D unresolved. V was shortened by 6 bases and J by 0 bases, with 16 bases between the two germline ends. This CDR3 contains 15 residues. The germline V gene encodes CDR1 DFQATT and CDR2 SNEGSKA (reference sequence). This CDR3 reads CSALPLALSTDTQYF. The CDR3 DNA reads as TGCAGTGCGCTACCTTTGGCTTTGAGCACAGATACGCAGTATTTT.